The following is a TCR beta chain sequence with its context. What it recognizes is unknown. This sample stems from a study of T cell clusters in autoimmune cytopenias. General observations from the study: Clustering suggested that physiological T cell clusters were missing in primary autoimmune cytopenia patients.

TRB was amplified by touch-down multiplex PCR, primer pools A and B combined. After re-calling the multiplex PCR reads, TCRdb lists one entry per CDR3 protein, DNA absent. The listing records 9,500 to 15,000 distinct CDR3 sequences. Each sample's input was about 270 ng genomic DNA, 30,000 to 45,000 genome equivalents. CDR3 length: 20 residues. Germline CDR1 LGHNA, CDR2 YSLEER. The sample also formed part of further work on T cell repertoires in aging, cancer and after chemotherapy. That source notes: Compared with age-matched healthy donors, untreated hematological or solid cancer patients showed higher blood TCR clonality.

Input material: peripheral blood. The sequence was collected from a human donor in good health. This chain joins TRBV4-3 and TRBJ2-2; the D gene TCRdb calls, TRBD2, cannot be checked with no DNA. This CDR3 is CASSQDRRLAGGRSTGELFF.